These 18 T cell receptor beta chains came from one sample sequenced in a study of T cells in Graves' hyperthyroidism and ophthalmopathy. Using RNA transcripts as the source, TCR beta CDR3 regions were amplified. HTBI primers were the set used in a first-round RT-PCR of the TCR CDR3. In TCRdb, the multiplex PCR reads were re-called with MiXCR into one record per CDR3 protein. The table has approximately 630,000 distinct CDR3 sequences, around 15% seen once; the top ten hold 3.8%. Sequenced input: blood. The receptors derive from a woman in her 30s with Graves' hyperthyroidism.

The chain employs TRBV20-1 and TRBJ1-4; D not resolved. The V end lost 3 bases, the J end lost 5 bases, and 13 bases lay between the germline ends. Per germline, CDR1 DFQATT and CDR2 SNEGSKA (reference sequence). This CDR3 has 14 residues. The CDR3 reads CSARPLTGNEKLFF. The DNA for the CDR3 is TGCAGTGCTAGGCCTCTCACGGGGAATGAAAAACTGTTTTTT.

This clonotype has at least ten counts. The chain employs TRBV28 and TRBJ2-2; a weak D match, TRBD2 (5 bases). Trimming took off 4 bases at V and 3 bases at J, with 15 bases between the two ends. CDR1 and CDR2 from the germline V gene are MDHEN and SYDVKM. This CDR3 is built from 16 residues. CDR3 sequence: CASSSLASTYTGELFF. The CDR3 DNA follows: TGTGCCAGCAGTTCTTTAGCGAGTACCTACACCGGGGAGCTGTTTTTT.

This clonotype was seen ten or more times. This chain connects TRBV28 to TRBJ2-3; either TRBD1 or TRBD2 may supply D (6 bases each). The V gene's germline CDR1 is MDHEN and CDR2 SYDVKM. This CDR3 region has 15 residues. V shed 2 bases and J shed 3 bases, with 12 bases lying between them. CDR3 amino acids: CASSLEGDSTDTQYF. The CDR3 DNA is TGTGCCAGCAGTTTAGAGGGGGACTCTACAGATACGCAGTATTTT.

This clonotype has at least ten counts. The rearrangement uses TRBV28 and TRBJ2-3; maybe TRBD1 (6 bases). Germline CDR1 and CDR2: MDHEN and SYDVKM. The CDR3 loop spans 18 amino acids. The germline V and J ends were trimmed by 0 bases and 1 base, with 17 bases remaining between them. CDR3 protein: CASSLWGQRPPGTDTQYF. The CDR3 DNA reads TGTGCCAGCAGTTTATGGGGACAACGCCCCCCGGGCACAGATACGCAGTATTTT.

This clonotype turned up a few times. Here the CDR3 DNA reads TGTGCCAGCAGCGCGCCCGGGGTGGGCTTGGCCCAGTACTTC. This translates into CASSAPGVGLAQYF. The chain carries TRBV3-1 and TRBJ2-5; perhaps TRBD2 as D (5 bases). Trimming stripped 5 bases from V and 9 bases from J, with 19 bases between. Per the germline V gene, CDR1 is LGHDT and CDR2 is YNNKEL (reference sequence). There are 14 residues in the CDR3.

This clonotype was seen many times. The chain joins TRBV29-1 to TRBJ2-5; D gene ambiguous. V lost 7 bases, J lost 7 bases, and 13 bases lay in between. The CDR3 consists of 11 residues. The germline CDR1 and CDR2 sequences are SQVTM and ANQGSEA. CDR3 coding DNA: TGCAGCGCGTGGGGATCTGGGACCCAGTACTTC. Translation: CSAWGSGTQYF.

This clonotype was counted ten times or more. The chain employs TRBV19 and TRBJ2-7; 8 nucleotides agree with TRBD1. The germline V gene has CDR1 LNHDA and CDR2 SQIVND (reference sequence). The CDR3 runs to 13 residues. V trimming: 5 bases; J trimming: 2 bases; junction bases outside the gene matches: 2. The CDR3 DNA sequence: TGTGCCAGTAGTCAGGGGGCGGCCTACGAGCAGTACTTC. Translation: CASSQGAAYEQYF. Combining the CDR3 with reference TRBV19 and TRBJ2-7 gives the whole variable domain DGGITQSPKYLFRKEGQNVTLSCEQNLNHDAMYWYRQDPGQGLRLIYYSQIVNDFQKGDIAEGYSVSREKKESFPLTVTSAQKNPTAFYLCASSQGAAYEQYFGPGTRLTVT.

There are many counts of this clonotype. CDR3 sequence reads: CASSLKTGWQETQYF. In nucleotides, the CDR3 is TGTGCCAGCAGCTTAAAGACAGGGTGGCAAGAGACCCAGTACTTC. This chain uses TRBV7-9 with TRBJ2-5; 7 bases fit TRBD1. With V trimmed by 2 bases and J by 2 bases, 5 bases remained unmatched. Per germline, CDR1 SEHNR and CDR2 FQNEAQ (reference sequence). CDR3 length: 15 residues.

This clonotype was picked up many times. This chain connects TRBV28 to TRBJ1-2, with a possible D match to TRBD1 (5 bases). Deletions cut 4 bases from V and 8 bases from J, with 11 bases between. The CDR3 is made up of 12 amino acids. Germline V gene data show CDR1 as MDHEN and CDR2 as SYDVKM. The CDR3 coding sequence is TGTGCCAGCAGTTCCCAGGGCATCGGCTACACCTTC. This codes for CASSSQGIGYTF.

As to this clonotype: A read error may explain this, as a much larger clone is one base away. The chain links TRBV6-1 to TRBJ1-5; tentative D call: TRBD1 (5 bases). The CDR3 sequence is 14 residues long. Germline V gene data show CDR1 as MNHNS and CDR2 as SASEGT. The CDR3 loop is CASTPDRSSQPQHF. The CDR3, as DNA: TGTGCCAGCACCCCCGACAGAAGCAGTCAGCCCCAGCATTTT.

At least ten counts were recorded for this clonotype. CDR3 protein: CASSEIRSTEAFF. The CDR3 DNA follows: TGTGCCAGCAGTGAGATTAGGAGCACTGAAGCTTTCTTT. The J gene is TRBJ1-1, the V gene TRBV2; D call uncertain. V was trimmed by 3 bases and J by 4 bases, leaving 9 bases between them. Germline CDR1 SNHLY, CDR2 FYNNEI. The CDR3 runs to 13 residues.

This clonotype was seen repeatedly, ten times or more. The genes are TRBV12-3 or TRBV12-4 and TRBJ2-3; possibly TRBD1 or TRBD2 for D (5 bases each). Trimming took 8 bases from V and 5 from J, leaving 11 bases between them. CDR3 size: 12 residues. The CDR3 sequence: CASGTRKDTQYF. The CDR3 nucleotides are TGTGCCAGCGGGACGAGGAAAGATACGCAGTATTTT.

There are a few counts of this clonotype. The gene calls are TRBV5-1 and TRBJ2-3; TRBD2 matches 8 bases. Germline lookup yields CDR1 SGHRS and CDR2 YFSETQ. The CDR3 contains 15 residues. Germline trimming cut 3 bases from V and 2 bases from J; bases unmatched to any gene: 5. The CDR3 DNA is TGCGCCAGCAGCTCAACTAGCGGTCCCACAGATACGCAGTATTTT. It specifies CASSSTSGPTDTQYF.

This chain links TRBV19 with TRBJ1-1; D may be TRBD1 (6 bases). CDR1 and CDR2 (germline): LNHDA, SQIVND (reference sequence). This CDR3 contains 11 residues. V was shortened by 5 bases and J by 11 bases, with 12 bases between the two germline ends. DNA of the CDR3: TGTGCCAGTAGTGTCGGGACACTCGCTTTCTTT. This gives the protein CASSVGTLAFF.

This chain's CDR3 is CASSFGGGVNQPQHF. The CDR3 DNA follows: TGTGCCAGCAGCTTCGGGGGGGGAGTTAATCAGCCCCAGCATTTT. The chain employs TRBV5-6 and TRBJ1-5, with D maybe TRBD1 (5 bases). Trimming shortened V by 2 bases and J by 4 bases, and 13 bases separated the two germline ends. Germline V lookup: CDR1 SGHDT, CDR2 YYEEEE. The CDR3 consists of 15 residues.

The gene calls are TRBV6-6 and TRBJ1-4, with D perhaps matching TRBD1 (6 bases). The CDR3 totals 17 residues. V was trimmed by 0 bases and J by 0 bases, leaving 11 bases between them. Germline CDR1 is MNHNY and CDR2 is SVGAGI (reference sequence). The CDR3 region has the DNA TGTGCCAGCAGTTACTCGTGGGGGGCAGCAACTAATGAAAAACTGTTTTTT. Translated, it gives CASSYSWGAATNEKLFF.

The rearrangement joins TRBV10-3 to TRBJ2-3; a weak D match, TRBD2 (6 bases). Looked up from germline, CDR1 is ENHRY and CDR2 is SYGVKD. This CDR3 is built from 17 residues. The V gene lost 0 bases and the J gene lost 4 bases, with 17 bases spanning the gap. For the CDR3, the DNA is TGTGCCATCAGTGAGTCAGGTCCGGGAGTCCGGTCAGATACGCAGTATTTT. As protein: CAISESGPGVRSDTQYF.

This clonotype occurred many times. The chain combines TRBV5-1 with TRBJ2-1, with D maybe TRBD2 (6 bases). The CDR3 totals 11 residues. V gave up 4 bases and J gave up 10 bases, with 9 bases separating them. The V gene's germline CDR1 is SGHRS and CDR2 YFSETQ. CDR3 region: CASSPGVEQFF. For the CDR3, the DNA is TGCGCCAGCAGCCCGGGAGTAGAGCAGTTCTTC.